This TCR beta chain came from a study of cytomegalovirus exposure and HLA in healthy donors. Study outcomes and limitations: Reports showed the classifier diagnosing cytomegalovirus status with high specificity and sensitivity.

The PCR ran on 60 Vbeta and 13 Jbeta primers. TCRdb's table, derived via immunoSEQ multiplex PCR, lists solely in-frame clones and lacks some. The table shows 150,000 to 200,000 clones, with 70% to 85% occurring only once. Comment on this clone: Its antigen is unknown. One end of the junction is discordant with germline, which a read error may explain.

Germline lookup yields CDR1 SGHRS and CDR2 YFSETQ. The length of the CDR3 is 12 residues. Sequenced input: PBMCs. This chain connects TRBV5-1 to TRBJ2-3; D remains ambiguous. The origin of this receptor is a woman aged 60-70 years in good health and CMV-seropositive. CDR3 region: CVSSSSQDTQYF. CDR3 bases: TGCGTCAGCAGCTCAAGCCAAGATACGCAGTATTTT.